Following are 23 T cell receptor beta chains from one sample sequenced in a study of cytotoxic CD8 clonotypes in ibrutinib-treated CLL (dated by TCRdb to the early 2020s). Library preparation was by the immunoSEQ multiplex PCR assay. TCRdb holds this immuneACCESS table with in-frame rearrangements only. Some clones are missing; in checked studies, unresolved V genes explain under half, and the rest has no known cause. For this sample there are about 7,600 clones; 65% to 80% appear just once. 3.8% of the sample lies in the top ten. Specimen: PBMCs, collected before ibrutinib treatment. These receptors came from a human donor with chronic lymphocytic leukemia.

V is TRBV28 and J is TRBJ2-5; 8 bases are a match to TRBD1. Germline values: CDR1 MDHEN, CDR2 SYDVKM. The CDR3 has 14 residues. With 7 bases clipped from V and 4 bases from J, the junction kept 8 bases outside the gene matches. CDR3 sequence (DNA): TGTGCCAGCATCTACAACACAGGGGGAGAGACCCAGTACTTC. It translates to CASIYNTGGETQYF.

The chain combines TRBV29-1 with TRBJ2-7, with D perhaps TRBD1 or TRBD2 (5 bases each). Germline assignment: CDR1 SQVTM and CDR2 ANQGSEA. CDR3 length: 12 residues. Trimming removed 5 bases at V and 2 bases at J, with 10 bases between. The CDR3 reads CSVFMGAYEQYF. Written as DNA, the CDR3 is TGCAGCGTTTTTATGGGGGCCTACGAGCAGTACTTC.

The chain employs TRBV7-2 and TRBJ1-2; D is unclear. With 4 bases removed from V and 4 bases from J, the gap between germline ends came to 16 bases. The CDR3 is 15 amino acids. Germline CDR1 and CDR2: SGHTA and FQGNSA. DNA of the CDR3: TGTGCCAGCAGCTCCCCGGCGGGAGCTACCTATGGCTACACCTTC. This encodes CASSSPAGATYGYTF.

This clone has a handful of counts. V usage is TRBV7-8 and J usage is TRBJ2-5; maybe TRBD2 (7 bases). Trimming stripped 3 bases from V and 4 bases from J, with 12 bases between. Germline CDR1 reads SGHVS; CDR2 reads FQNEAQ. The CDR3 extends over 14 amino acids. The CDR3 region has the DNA TGTGCCAGCAGCTTGGGGGGGGGCAGAGAGACCCAGTACTTC. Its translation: CASSLGGGRETQYF.

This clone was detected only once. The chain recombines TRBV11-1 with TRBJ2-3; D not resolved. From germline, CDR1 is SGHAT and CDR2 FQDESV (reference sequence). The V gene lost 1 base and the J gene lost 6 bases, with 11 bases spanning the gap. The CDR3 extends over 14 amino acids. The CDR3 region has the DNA TGTGCCAGCAGCTTAGGGACGCTGGGGGATACGCAGTATTTT. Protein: CASSLGTLGDTQYF. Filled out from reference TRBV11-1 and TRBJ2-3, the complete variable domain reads EAEVAQSPRYKITEKSQAVAFWCDPISGHATLYWYRQILGQGPELLVQFQDESVVDDSQLPKDRFSAERLKGVDSTLKIQPAELGDSAMYLCASSLGTLGDTQYFGPGTRLTVL.

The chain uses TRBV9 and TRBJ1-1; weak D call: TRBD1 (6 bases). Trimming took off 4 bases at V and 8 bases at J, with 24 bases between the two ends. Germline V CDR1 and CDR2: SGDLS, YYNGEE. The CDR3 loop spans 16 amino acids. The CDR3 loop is CASSPGDPQRSPEAFF. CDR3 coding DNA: TGTGCCAGCAGCCCAGGGGACCCTCAAAGGTCGCCGGAAGCTTTCTTT. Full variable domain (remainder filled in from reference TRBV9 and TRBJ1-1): DSGVTQTPKHLITATGQRVTLRCSPRSGDLSVYWYQQSLDQGLQFLIQYYNGEERAKGNILERFSAQQFPDLHSELNLSSLELGDSALYFCASSPGDPQRSPEAFFGQGTRLTVV.

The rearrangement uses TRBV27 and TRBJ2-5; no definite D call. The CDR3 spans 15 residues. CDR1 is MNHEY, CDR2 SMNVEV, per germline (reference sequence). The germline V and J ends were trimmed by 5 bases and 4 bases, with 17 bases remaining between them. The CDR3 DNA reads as TGTGCCAGCAGTCAACCTTATACCCCGAGAGAGACCCAGTACTTC. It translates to CASSQPYTPRETQYF.

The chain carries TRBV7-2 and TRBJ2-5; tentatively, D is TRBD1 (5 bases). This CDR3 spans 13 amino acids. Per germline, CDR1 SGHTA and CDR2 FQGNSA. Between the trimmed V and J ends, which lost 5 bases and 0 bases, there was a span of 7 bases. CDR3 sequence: CASSPGYQETQYF. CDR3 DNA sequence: TGTGCCAGCAGCCCAGGGTACCAAGAGACCCAGTACTTC.

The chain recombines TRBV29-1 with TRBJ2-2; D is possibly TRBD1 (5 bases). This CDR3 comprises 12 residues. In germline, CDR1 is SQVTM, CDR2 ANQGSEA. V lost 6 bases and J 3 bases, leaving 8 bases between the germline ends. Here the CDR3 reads CSVFRDTGELFF. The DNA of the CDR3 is TGCAGCGTCTTCAGGGACACCGGGGAGCTGTTTTTT.

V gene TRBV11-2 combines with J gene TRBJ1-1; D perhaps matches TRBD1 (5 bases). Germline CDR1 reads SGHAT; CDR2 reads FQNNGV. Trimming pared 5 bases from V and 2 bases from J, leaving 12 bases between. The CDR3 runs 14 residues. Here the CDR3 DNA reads TGTGCCAGCAGCCCCGACAGAACTAACACTGAAGCTTTCTTT. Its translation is CASSPDRTNTEAFF.

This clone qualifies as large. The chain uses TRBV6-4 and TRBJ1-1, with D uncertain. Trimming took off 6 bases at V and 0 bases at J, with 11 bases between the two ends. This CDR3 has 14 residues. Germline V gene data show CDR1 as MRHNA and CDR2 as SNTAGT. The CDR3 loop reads CASRRKAVNTEAFF. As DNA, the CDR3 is TGTGCCAGCAGAAGAAAGGCGGTGAACACTGAAGCTTTCTTT.

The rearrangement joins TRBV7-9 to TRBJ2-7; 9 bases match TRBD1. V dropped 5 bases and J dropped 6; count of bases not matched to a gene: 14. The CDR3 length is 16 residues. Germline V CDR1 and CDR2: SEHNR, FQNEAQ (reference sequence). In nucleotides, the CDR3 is TGTGCCAGCAGCATAACCAAACAGGGGGCATCACCCGAGCAGTACTTC. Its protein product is CASSITKQGASPEQYF.

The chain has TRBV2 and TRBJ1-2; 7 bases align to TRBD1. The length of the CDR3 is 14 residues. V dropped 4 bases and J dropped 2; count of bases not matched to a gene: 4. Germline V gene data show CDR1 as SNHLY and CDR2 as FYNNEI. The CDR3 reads CASSGQGRNYGYTF. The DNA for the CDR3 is TGTGCCAGCAGTGGACAGGGTAGGAACTATGGCTACACCTTC.

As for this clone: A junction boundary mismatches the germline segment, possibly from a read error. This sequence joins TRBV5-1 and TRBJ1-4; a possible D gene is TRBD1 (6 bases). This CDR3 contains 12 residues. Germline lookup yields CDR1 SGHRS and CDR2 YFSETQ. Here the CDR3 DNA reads TGCGCCAGCAGCTCTGAGAGGGACAAGGAGATTTTT. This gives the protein CASSSERDKEIF. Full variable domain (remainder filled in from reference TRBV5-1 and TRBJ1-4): KAGVTQTPRYLIKTRGQQVTLSCSPISGHRSVSWYQQTPGQGLQFLFEYFSETQRNKGNFPGRFSGRQFSNSRSEMNVSTLELGDSALYLCASSSERDKEIFGSGTQLSVL.

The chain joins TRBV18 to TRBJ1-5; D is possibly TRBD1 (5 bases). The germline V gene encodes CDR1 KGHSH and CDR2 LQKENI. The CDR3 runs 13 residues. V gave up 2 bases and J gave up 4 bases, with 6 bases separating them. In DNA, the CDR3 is TGTGCCAGCTCACCAGGGGGGAATCAGCCCCAGCATTTT. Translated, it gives CASSPGGNQPQHF.

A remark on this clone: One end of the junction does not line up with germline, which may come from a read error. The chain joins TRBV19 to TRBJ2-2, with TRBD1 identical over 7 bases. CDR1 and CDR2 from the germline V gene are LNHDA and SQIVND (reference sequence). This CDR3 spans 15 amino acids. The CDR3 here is CASSMGTDRTEELFF. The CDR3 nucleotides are TGTGCCAGTAGTATGGGGACAGATCGGACCGAGGAGCTGTTTTTT. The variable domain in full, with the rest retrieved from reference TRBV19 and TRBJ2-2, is DGGITQSPKYLFRKEGQNVTLSCEQNLNHDAMYWYRQDPGQGLRLIYYSQIVNDFQKGDIAEGYSVSREKKESFPLTVTSAQKNPTAFYLCASSMGTDRTEELFFGEGSRLTVL.

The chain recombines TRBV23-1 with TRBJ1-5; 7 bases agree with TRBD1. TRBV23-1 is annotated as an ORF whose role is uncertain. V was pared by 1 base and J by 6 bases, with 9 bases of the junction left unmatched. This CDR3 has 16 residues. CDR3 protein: CASSQFATGRVQPQHF. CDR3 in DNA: TGCGCCAGCAGTCAATTTGCGACAGGGAGGGTTCAGCCCCAGCATTTT.

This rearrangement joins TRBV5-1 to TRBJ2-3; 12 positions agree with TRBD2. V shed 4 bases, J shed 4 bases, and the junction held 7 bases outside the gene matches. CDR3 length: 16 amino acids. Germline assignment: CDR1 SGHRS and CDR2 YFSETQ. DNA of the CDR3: TGCGCCAGCAGCACCGGACTAGCGGGAAGGGCAGATACGCAGTATTTT. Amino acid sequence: CASSTGLAGRADTQYF.

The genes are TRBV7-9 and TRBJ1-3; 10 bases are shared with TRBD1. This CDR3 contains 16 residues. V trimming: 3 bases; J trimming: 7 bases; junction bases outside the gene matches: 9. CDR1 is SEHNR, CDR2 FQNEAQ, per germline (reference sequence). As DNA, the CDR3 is TGTGCCAGCAGCTTCATGACAGGGGGCCATGCGAACACCATATATTTT. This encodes CASSFMTGGHANTIYF.

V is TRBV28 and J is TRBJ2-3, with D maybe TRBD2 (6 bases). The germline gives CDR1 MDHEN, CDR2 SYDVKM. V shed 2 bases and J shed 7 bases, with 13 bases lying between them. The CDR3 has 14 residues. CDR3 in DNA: TGTGCCAGCAGTTTAGGTGGGAGGACAAATACGCAGTATTTT. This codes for CASSLGGRTNTQYF.

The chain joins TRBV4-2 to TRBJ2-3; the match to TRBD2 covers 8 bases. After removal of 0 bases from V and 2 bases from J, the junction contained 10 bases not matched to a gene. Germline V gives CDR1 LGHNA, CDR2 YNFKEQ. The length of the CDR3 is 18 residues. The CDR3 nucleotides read TGTGCCAGCAGCCAAGACTGGTTGGCGGGGGGAAACACAGATACGCAGTATTTT. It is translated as CASSQDWLAGGNTDTQYF.

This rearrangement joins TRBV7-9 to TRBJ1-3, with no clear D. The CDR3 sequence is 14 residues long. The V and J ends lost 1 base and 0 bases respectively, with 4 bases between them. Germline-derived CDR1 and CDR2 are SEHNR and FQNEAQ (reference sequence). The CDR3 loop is CASSLGSSGNTIYF. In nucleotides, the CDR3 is TGTGCCAGCAGCTTAGGGAGCTCTGGAAACACCATATATTTT.

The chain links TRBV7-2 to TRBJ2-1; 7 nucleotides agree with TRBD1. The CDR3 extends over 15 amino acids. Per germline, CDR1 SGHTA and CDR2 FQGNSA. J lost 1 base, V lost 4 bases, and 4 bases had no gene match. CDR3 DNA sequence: TGTGCCAGCAGCTCCTCGGGACAGTCCTACAATGAGCAGTTCTTC. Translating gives CASSSSGQSYNEQFF.